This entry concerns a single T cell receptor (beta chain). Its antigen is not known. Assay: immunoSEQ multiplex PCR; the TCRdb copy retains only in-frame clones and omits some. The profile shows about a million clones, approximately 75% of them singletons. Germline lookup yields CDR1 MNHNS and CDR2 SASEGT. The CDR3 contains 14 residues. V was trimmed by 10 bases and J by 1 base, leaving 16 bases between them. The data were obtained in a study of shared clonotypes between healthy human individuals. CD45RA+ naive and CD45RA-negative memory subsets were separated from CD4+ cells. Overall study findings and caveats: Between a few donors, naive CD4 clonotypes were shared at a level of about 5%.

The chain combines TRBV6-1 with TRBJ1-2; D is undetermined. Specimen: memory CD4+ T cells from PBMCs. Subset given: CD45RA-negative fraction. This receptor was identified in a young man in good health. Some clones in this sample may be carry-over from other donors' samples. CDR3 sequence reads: CATSEGNYNYGYTF. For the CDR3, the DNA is TGTGCCACCTCAGAGGGAAACTATAACTATGGCTACACCTTC.